This T cell receptor beta chain was obtained from a study of T cells after somatic rescue of genetic block. Data came from immunoSEQ multiplex PCR; TCRdb stores just in-frame clones and leaves some out. The top ten hold approximately 3% of the sample, which has tens of thousands of clones, around 92% seen once. The germline CDR1 and CDR2 sequences are SNHLY and FYNNEI. CDR3 length: 13 residues. V shed 8 bases and J shed 9 bases, with 18 bases lying between them. The gene calls are TRBV2 and TRBJ2-3; perhaps TRBD2 as D (6 bases). The material sequenced was peripheral blood mononuclear cells (PBMCs). The receptor's source is a man between 35 and 55 years old. CDR3 DNA sequence: TGTGCCAGCCTAGCGTTCAACCCCCGGACGCAGTATTTT. Translated, it gives CASLAFNPRTQYF.